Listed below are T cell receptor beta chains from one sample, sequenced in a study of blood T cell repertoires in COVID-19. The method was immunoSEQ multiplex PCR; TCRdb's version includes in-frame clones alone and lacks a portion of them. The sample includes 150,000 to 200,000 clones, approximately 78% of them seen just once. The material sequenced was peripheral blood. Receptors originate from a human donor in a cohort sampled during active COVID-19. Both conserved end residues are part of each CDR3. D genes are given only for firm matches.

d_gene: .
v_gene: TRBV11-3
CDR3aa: CASSLGADGYTF

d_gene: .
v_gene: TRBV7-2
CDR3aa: CASSLQGTTSGGYTF

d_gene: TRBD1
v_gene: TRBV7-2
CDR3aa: CASSLVQGAGNEQFF

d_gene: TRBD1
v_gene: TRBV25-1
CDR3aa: CASSDWTGVDTEAFF

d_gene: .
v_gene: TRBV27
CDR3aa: CASSLSTESYNEQFF

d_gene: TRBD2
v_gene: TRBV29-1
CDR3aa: CSVAEAAGGREQYF

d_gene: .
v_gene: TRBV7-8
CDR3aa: CASSRGHLVVGNTIYF

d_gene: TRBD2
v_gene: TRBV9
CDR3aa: CASSVRGDEETQYF

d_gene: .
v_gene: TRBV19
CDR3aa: CASNAVAGVNQPQHF

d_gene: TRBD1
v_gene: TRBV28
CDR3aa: CASSLQTGGSPLHF

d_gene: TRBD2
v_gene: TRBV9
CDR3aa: CASSVGLAGAYEQYF

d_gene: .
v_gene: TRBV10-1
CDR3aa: CASSRGSYNEQFF

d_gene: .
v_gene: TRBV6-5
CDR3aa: CASSYQGRGGTQYF

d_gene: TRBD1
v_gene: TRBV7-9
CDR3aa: CASRGTGGAFSPLHF

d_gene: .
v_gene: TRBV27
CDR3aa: CASSFSGQHNQPQHF

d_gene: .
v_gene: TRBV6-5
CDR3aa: CASSPKGDGTYEQYF

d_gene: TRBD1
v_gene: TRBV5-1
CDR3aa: CASSPGQGDRKLFF

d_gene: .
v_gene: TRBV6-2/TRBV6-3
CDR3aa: CASSNLYPTGELFF

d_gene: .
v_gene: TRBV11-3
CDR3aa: CASSPDLNTDTQYF

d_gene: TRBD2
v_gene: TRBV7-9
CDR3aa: CASSFAPSGGQMETQYF

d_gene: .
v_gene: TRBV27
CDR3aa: CASSFRQSSGYTF

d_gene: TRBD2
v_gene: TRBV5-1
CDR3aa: CASSPGTSQETQYF

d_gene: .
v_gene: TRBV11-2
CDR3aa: CASSLGAGTYEQYF

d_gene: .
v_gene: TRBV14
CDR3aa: CASSRGMGSFADTQYF

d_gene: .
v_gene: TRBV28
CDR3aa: CASSPGSPYEQYF

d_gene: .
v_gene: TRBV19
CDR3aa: CASKRDIENEQFF

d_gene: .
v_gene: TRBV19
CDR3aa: CASSQGMNTGELFF